Included here is one T cell receptor beta chain sequence, with context. This clonotype came up a few times. What antigen it recognizes has not been identified. No base quality values were provided; no much bigger clone lies one nucleotide off. The data are from a study of blood T cells in healthy people across ages (dated by TCRdb to the mid-2010s). Study-level background: In model experiments, template switching captured about one uniquely barcoded TCR beta cDNA molecule for every two T cells. To avoid experimental bias, donors of different ages were distributed randomly across sequencing lanes. For two donors (one aged 18 to 29 and one aged 80 or older), the study analyzed two additional independent replicas of 1 million unique cDNA reads from the same blood draw. To track age-related changes in TCR beta repertoire diversity, the study relied on deep sequencing normalized with unique cDNA molecular identifiers. Donors were grouped into four age groups: young (average roughly 15 years), middle-aged (roughly 40), aged (approximately 67) and long-lived (82). General findings and caveats noted by the study authors: Because profiling used bulk unsorted PBMCs, naive and antigen-experienced compartments could not be compared conclusively. The long-lived group showed more naive CD4+ T cells, fewer expanded clones and increased TCR diversity than the aged group, suggesting age selection. Donor CMV infection status was unknown, potentially confounding age-related changes in expanded clonotypes. Observed TCR beta diversity per million T cells fell roughly linearly with age, and a significant reduction was already apparent by age around 39. Estimates of total diversity based on one million sequenced T cells were considered lower bounds and underestimates. A strong correlation was found between observed TCR beta diversity and the percentage of naive T cells measured by flow cytometry.

Systemically healthy Caucasian individuals from Russia, approximately 39 in total and aged roughly 6 to 90 years, were included as donors. Each donor gave about 9.8 milliliters of peripheral blood, drawn into EDTA-treated Vacutainer tubes. Ficoll-Paque density-gradient centrifugation was used to isolate PBMCs, with at least 6.5 million per sample. Total RNA, at least 6 micrograms per sample, was extracted from PBMCs with Trizol reagent. Naive CD45RAhigh/CD27high T cell percentages were measured by flow cytometry on a PBMC aliquot from every donor. Library generation was performed with 5' RACE. Sequencing was carried out with an Illumina HiSeq 2500. The second PCR ran for roughly 7 to 11 cycles and used a J-beta primer mix along with a sample-barcoded 5' primer. Each TCR beta cDNA molecule received a unique molecular identifier from a template-switch 5' adaptor carrying 12 random nucleotides. At least 2.5 million CDR3-containing paired-end reads were obtained from each sample. All of the RNA was converted into first-strand cDNA using the Mint cDNA synthesis kit, with a TRBC-specific oligonucleotide serving as the primer. All cDNA was treated with uracil-DNA glycosylase and then went through a first 18-cycle PCR with the universal primers M1SS and BC2_uni_R. Concerning the study's data processing: Each sample was normalized by randomly selecting 1 million high-quality reads, each carrying a distinct molecular identifier. Reads sharing molecular identifiers were discarded rather than binned into consensus sequences. MiTCR, run with a Q25 quality threshold and the strictest error-elimination algorithm, handled CDR3 identification, clonotype clustering and error correction. A nonparametric unseen species model using Euler transformation provided a lower-bound estimate of total TCR beta diversity. TCRdb passed the public sequencing reads through fastp at Q25 and MiXCR, retaining productive beta sequences. Rows with one shared CDR3 protein collapse into an entry with the most common genes and DNA. TCRdb, not the original authors, processed these V and J calls. The sample data list under 2 million distinct CDR3 sequences, and about 32% of these were observed just once. The ten largest make up about 11% of the sample.

Measured from the cysteine to the phenylalanine, the CDR3 is 12 residues long. The read is trimmed to its CDR3 DNA, 36 bases read in frame from base 1. Looking up the germline V gene yields CDR1 SNHLY and CDR2 FYNNEI. The rearranged chain carries TRBV2 and TRBJ2-5, and perhaps TRBD2 as D gene, on 5 matching bases. The DNA end favors TRBJ2-7, so the J call may be wrong. This TCR came from a woman under 40 in good health. The specimen was blood. The bases are TGTGCCAGCCTGGGAGTGACCTACGAGCAGTACTTC. It codes for CASLGVTYEQYF.